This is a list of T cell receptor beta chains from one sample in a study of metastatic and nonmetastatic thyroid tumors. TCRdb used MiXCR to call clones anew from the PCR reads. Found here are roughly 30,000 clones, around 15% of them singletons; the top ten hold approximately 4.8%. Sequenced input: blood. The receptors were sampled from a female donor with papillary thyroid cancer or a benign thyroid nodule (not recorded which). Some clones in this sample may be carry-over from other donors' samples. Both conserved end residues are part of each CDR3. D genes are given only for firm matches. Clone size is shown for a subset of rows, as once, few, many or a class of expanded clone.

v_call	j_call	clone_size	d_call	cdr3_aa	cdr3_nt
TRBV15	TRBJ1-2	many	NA	CATSRDRRTAYGYTF	TGTGCCACCAGCAGAGATCGACGGACAGCCTATGGCTACACCTTC
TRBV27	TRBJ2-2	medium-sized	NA	CASSLVGPFGTGELFF	TGTGCCAGCAGTTTGGTTGGACCCTTCGGAACCGGGGAGCTGTTTTTT
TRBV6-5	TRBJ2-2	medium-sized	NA	CASSYFRDTGELFF	TGTGCCAGCAGTTACTTTCGGGACACCGGGGAGCTGTTTTTT
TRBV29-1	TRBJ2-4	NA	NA	CSVEDRTYRNIQYF	TGCAGCGTTGAAGATCGCACATACCGAAACATTCAGTACTTC
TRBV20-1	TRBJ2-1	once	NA	CSADPLGYNEQFF	TGCAGTGCGGATCCCCTTGGCTACAATGAGCAGTTCTTC
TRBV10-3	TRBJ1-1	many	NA	CAISKTENTEAFF	TGTGCCATCAGCAAGACAGAGAACACTGAAGCTTTCTTT
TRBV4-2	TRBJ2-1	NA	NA	CASSPGTAAHLEGRNEQFF	TGTGCCAGCAGCCCCGGGACAGCGGCCCACCTTGAGGGGAGGAATGAGCAGTTCTTC
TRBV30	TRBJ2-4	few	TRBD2	CAWSVGGAKNIQYF	TGTGCCTGGAGTGTCGGGGGGGCCAAAAACATTCAGTACTTC
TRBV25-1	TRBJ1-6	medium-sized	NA	CASSEWGRGGSPLHF	TGTGCCAGCAGTGAATGGGGCAGGGGCGGTTCACCCCTCCACTTT
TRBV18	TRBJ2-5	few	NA	CASSPFKTGEETQYF	TGTGCCAGCTCTCCTTTTAAGACAGGAGAAGAGACCCAGTACTTC
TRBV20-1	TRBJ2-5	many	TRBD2	CSAPGTSRRSDLETQYF	TGCAGTGCTCCCGGGACTAGCAGACGATCAGACCTAGAGACCCAGTACTTC
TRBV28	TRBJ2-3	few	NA	CASSDPPRHTDTQYF	TGTGCCAGCAGCGACCCGCCCCGGCACACAGATACGCAGTATTTT
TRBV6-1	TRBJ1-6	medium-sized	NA	CASSEGRGGYNSPLHF	TGTGCCAGCAGTGAGGGTAGGGGGGGATATAATTCACCCCTCCACTTT
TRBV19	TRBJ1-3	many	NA	CAGTEGRSSGNTIYF	TGTGCCGGTACAGAGGGACGCAGCTCTGGAAACACCATATATTTT
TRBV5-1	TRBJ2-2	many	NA	CASSSNEVGELFF	TGCGCCAGCAGCTCTAACGAAGTCGGGGAGCTGTTTTTT
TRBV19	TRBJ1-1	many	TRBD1	CASSIRDRESTEAFF	TGTGCCAGTAGTATCCGGGACAGGGAATCCACTGAAGCTTTCTTT
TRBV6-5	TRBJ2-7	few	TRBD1	CASSYSGTGGSHEQYF	TGTGCCAGCAGTTACTCGGGGACAGGGGGTTCCCACGAGCAGTACTTC
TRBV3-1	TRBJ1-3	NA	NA	CASSQGWVSGNTIYF	TGTGCCAGCAGCCAAGGTTGGGTGTCGGGGAACACCATATATTTT
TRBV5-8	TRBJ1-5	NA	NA	CASSLAGPNQPQHF	TGTGCCAGCAGCTTGGCTGGGCCCAATCAGCCCCAGCATTTT
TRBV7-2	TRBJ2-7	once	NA	CASSTTGVGFEQYF	TGTGCCAGCAGCACGACAGGAGTTGGGTTCGAGCAGTACTTC
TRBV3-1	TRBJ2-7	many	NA	CASSQAGETPAYF	TGTGCCAGCAGCCAAGCGGGGGAGACTCCTGCGTACTTC
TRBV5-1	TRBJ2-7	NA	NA	CASRIRGLGEQYF	TGCGCCAGCAGGATACGGGGGCTGGGGGAGCAGTACTTC
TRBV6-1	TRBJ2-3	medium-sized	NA	CASSESGLAEYF	TGTGCCAGCAGTGAATCTGGCTTGGCGGAGTATTTT
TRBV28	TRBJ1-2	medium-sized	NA	CASSPTSYNYGYTF	TGTGCCAGCAGTCCGACATCGTATAACTATGGCTACACCTTC
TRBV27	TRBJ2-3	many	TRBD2	CAVTPRLAGVADTQYF	TGTGCCGTGACCCCCAGACTAGCGGGTGTGGCGGATACGCAGTATTTT
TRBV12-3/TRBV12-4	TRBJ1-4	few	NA	CASSLIYSPQTNEKLFF	TGTGCCAGCAGTTTAATTTACAGCCCTCAAACTAATGAAAAACTGTTTTTT
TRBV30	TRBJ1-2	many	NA	CAWSVYGGYGYTF	TGTGCCTGGAGTGTATACGGGGGCTATGGCTACACCTTC
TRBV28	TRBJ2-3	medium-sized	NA	CASSPSGAGITDTQYF	TGTGCCAGCAGTCCGTCGGGAGCGGGCATCACAGATACGCAGTATTTT
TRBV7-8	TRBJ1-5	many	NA	CASSLGRDQPQHF	TGTGCCAGCAGCTTGGGGCGGGATCAGCCCCAGCATTTT
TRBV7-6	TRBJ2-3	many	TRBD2	CASSSLPPSGGRTDTQYF	TGTGCCAGCAGCTCCCTCCCCCCTAGCGGGGGCCGCACAGATACGCAGTATTTT
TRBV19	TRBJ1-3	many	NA	CASSKSRAGASGNTIYF	TGTGCCAGTAGTAAATCGAGGGCTGGTGCTTCTGGAAACACCATATATTTT
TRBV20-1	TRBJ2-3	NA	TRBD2	CSEGGGRTDTQYF	TGCAGTGAGGGCGGGGGGCGGACAGATACGCAGTATTTT
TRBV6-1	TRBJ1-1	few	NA	CASSPDRGNTEAFF	TGTGCCAGCAGTCCCGATCGGGGGAACACTGAAGCTTTCTTT
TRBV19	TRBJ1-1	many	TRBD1	CASKRWDRSTEAFF	TGTGCCAGTAAGAGATGGGACAGGAGCACTGAAGCTTTCTTT
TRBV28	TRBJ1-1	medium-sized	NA	CASSWGGQNTEAFF	TGTGCCAGCAGTTGGGGGGGTCAGAACACTGAAGCTTTCTTT
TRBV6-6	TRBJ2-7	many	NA	CASSYGPGTSYEQYF	TGTGCCAGCAGTTACGGCCCCGGGACATCTTACGAGCAGTACTTC
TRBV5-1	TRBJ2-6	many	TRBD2	CASSSTSGYSGANVLTF	TGCGCCAGCAGCAGCACTAGCGGATACTCTGGGGCCAACGTCCTGACTTTC
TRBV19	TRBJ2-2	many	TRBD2	CASSLAGGPTGELFF	TGTGCCAGTAGCCTCGCGGGGGGGCCGACCGGGGAGCTGTTTTTT
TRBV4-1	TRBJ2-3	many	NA	CASSQLGILGSTDTQYF	TGCGCCAGCAGCCAACTGGGAATTTTGGGAAGCACAGATACGCAGTATTTT